This section outlines one T cell receptor (beta chain) sequence together with its context. This sample was included in a study of blood T cell repertoires in COVID-19. Only in-frame clones appear in the TCRdb table, and some are missing; sequencing was by immunoSEQ multiplex PCR. Of fewer than 110,000 clones in the sample, about 80% are singletons; the top ten hold about 4.5%. The CDR3 totals 15 residues. V lost 4 bases and J lost 2; bases outside the gene matches: 6. Germline CDR1 and CDR2: LNHDA and SQIVND (reference sequence). The sample was peripheral blood. The TCR was taken from a man in his 70s with acute or convalescent COVID-19. This chain links TRBV19 with TRBJ1-2, with TRBD1 identical over 8 bases. The CDR3 nucleotides are TGTGCCAGTAGTACGGGGACAGGAACCAACTATGGCTACACCTTC. Its translation: CASSTGTGTNYGYTF.